This T cell receptor beta chain is from a study of cytomegalovirus exposure and HLA in healthy donors (dated by TCRdb to 2015 to 2018). In terms of the full investigation: According to a later analysis, one platform produced both the approximately 110 validation repertoires and the 720 or so repertoires of the first cohort. High-throughput TCR immunosequencing, statistical association of individual TCRs with disease status, and machine learning were combined to predict cytomegalovirus infection status. Along with the roughly 670-subject first cohort, a separate validation cohort of over a hundred different subjects was used. The study was designed to test whether signatures of past pathogen exposure could be identified by cataloging public T cell receptors.

Donors formed part of the validation cohort, which comprised fewer than 150 subjects and was distinct from the first cohort of roughly 600 subjects. Library preparation employed the immunoSEQ multiplex PCR assay. As for how the authors treated the data: To diagnose cytomegalovirus status from the catalog of TCR beta chain sequences, a statistical classification framework was built. The clones in this table, taken by TCRdb from immuneACCESS, are in-frame only. Not every clone is retained; where verified, under half of the shortfall comes from an unresolved V gene, and the cause of the rest is unknown. V and J calls and clone size are those listed in that table; D and trimming were worked out from the DNA. The sample table lists hundreds of thousands of clones, roughly 88% of them with a count of one. Approximately 0.95% of the sample rests with the top ten. Turning to this clone: There is no known antigen for this receptor. Per-base qualities were not stored, and no clone one base away is much larger.

The germline V gene provides CDR1 MGHRA and CDR2 YSYEKL. The junction shows trimming of 1 base on V and 4 bases on J, and the gene matches do not reach 10 bases of it. Reading from cysteine to phenylalanine, the CDR3 counts 17 amino acids. The read is trimmed to its CDR3 DNA, 51 bases read in frame from base 1. Study-wide conclusions, independent of this receptor: In the study, some 180 TCR beta chains were listed as associated with cytomegalovirus. The classifier was reported to diagnose cytomegalovirus status with high specificity and sensitivity in both the original cohort and the validation cohort. Three of the identified cytomegalovirus-associated TCR beta chains were confirmed in vitro to be specific for cytomegalovirus antigens. Of the cluster scores, 90% to 95% were above 0 in a later analysis, which found that TCRs clustered in the first cohort also tended to co-occur in the 110 or so validation repertoires. A later analysis lacked HLA typing for the validation cohort, so it scored co-occurrence in that cohort across all 120 repertoires. The authors suggested that the approach could potentially be extended to other disease states and immunological phenotypes. While some public TCRs were present in many individuals, most TCR sequences turned up only very rarely across donors.

The sequence is built from TRBV4-1 and TRBJ2-3, and 8 junctional nucleotides match TRBD2. Sequencing was performed on PBMCs. The TCR sequence derives from a woman under 30 in good health and CMV-seronegative. The nucleotide sequence is given as TGCGCCAGCAGCCAAGTACTTCCAGCGGGGGAGGCAGATACGCAGTATTTT. The translation is CASSQVLPAGEADTQYF.